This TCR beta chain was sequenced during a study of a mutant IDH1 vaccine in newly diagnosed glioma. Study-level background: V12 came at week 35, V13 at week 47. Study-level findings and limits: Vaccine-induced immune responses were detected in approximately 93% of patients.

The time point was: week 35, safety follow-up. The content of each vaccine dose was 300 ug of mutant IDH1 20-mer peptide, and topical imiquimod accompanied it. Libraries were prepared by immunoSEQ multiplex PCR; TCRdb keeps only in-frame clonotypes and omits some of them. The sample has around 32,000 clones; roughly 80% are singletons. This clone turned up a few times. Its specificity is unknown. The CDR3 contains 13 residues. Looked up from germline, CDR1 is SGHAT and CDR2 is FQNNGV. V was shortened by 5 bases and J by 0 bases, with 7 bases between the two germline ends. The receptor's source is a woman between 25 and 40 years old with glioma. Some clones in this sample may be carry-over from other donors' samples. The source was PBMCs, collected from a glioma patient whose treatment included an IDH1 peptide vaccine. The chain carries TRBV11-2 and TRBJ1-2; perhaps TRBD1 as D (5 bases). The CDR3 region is CASSQGANYGYTF. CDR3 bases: TGTGCCAGCAGCCAGGGAGCTAACTATGGCTACACCTTC.